This T cell receptor beta chain was found in a study of blood T cell repertoires in COVID-19. At the level of the study: From the United States, Italy and Spain came samples of acute and convalescent COVID-19.

Authors' methods: Reference gene primer amplification gave estimated nucleated cell counts. Libraries were prepared by immunoSEQ multiplex PCR; TCRdb keeps only in-frame clonotypes and omits some of them. D and trimming come from the DNA, and the V and J calls and clone size come from that table. The table shows 140,000 to 150,000 clones, with around 86% occurring only once. Germline CDR1 is SGDLS and CDR2 is YYNGEE. This CDR3 spans 16 amino acids. Trimming cost V 0 bases and J 2 bases; bases outside gene matches: 6. What was sequenced was peripheral blood. The chain joins TRBV9 to TRBJ2-3; TRBD2 matches at 7 bases. The sequence was collected from a man aged 45 to 65 who had recovered from COVID-19. CDR3 sequence: CASSVGASGITDTQYF. The CDR3 DNA follows: TGTGCCAGCAGCGTAGGGGCTAGCGGTATCACAGATACGCAGTATTTT.